This T cell receptor beta chain came from a study of T cells in Graves' hyperthyroidism and ophthalmopathy. Researchers amplified the TCR beta CDR3 regions from RNA transcripts. TCR CDR3 regions were first amplified by RT-PCR with HTBI primers. Each CDR3 protein is one row after TCRdb ran MiXCR on the multiplex PCR reads. Of around 600,000 distinct CDR3 sequences in the sample, about 15% are singletons; the top ten hold roughly 7.3%. The CDR3 length is 22 residues. After removal of 5 bases from V and 5 bases from J, the junction contained 23 bases not matched to a gene. In this sample, this clonotype turned up a few times.

The rearrangement links TRBV12-3 or TRBV12-4 to TRBJ2-2; 13 bases are shared with TRBD2. The sample comprised blood. The receptor comes from a woman aged 25 to 39 with Graves' hyperthyroidism. DNA for the CDR3: TGTGCCAGCAGTCCCTTCTCCGGGACTAGCGGGGTGGCCCGAGGTCGGACCGGGGAGCTGTTTTTT. As protein: CASSPFSGTSGVARGRTGELFF.